The subject of this entry is one T cell receptor (beta chain). Its target is not known. Germline values: CDR1 MNHEY, CDR2 SMNVEV (reference sequence). Trimming removed 5 bases at V and 0 bases at J, with 13 bases between. The length of the CDR3 is 15 residues. The data stem from a study of T cell repertoires in cytomegalovirus infection. TCRdb redid the calling of the reads with MiXCR, one entry per CDR3 protein. The sample consists of about 920,000 distinct CDR3 sequences, about a third of them appearing once. Sequenced material: cultured CD8+ T cells from PBMCs, taken from culture after CMV antigen stimulation. The chain joins TRBV27 to TRBJ1-1; D not certain. The sequence was collected from a human donor in good health (CMV status not recorded). Some clones in this sample may be carry-over from other donors' samples. This CDR3 is CASSPFGSLNTEAFF. CDR3 nucleotides: TGTGCCAGCAGTCCCTTTGGCAGCTTGAACACTGAAGCTTTCTTT.